The T cell receptor beta chain under discussion was sequenced for a study of T-cell reconstitution after alpha-beta-depleted transplantation in children. The germline gives CDR1 SGHTA, CDR2 FQGNSA. The CDR3 covers 17 residues. J gave up 9 bases and V 3 bases, and 14 bases lay outside the gene matches. This clonotype has at least ten counts. For TCRbeta, the library was prepared with unique molecular identifiers. TCRdb independently ran MiXCR on the PCR reads; one entry per CDR3 protein. The sample has around 600,000 distinct CDR3 sequences; 16% are singletons. V and J are TRBV7-2 and TRBJ1-6; TRBD1 matches at 7 bases. This specimen consisted of PBMCs from the stem cell graft donor, obtained from the stem cell graft. This sequence originates from a human donor who donated a stem cell graft to a child with acute myeloid leukemia. Here the CDR3 reads CASSLTSKRQGGSPLHF. CDR3 sequence (DNA): TGTGCCAGCAGCTTGACTAGCAAACGACAGGGCGGTTCACCCCTCCACTTT.